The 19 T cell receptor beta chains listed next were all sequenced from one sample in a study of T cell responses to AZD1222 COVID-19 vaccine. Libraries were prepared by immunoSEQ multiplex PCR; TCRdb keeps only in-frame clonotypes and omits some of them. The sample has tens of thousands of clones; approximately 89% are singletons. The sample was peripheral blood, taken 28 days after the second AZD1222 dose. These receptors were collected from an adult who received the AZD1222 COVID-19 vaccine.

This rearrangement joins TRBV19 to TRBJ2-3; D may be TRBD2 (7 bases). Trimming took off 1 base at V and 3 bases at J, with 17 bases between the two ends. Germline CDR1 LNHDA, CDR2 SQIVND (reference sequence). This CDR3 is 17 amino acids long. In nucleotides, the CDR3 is TGTGCCAGTAGTATAGGGGCAGGGAGGGGGTCTACAGATACGCAGTATTTT. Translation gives CASSIGAGRGSTDTQYF.

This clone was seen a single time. CDR3 in DNA: TGTGCCAGTAGTATTACAGGGGTAGGAGACAATGAGCAGTTCTTC. Translated, it gives CASSITGVGDNEQFF. This chain uses TRBV19 with TRBJ2-1, with TRBD1 identical over 7 bases. The CDR3 has 15 residues. Germline loops: CDR1 LNHDA, CDR2 SQIVND (reference sequence). V was clipped by 3 bases and J by 5 bases; unmatched bases: 7.

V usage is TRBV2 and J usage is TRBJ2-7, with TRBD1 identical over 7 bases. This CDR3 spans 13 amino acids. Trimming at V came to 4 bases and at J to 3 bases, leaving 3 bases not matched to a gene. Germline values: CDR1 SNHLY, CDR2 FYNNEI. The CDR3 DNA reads TGTGCCAGCAGTGGGGACAGCAGCTACGAGCAGTACGTC. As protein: CASSGDSSYEQYV.

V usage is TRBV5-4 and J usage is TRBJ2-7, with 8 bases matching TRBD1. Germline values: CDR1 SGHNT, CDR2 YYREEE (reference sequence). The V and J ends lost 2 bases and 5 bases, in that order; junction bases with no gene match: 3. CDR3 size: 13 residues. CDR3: CASSFMTGDEQYV. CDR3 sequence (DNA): TGTGCCAGCAGCTTTATGACAGGGGACGAGCAGTACGTC.

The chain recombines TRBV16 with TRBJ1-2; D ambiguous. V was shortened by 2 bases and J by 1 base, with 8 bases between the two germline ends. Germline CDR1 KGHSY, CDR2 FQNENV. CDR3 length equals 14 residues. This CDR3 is CASSQQHLNYGYTF. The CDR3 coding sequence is TGTGCCAGCAGCCAACAGCACCTTAACTATGGCTACACCTTC. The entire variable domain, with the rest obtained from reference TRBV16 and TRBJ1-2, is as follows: GEEVAQTPKHLVRGEGQKAKLYCAPIKGHSYVFWYQQVLKNEFKFLISFQNENVFDETGMPKERFSAKCLPNSPCSLEIQATKLEDSAVYFCASSQQHLNYGYTFGSGTRLTVV.

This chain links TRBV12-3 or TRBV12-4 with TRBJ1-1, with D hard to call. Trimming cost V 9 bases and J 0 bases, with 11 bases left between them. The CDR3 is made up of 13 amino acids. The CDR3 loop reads CASRISLNTEAFF. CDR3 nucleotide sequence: TGTGCCAGTAGGATCAGCCTGAACACTGAAGCTTTCTTT.

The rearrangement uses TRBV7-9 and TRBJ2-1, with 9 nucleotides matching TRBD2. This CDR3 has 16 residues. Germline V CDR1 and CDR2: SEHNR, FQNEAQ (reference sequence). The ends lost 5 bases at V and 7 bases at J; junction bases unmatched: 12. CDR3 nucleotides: TGTGCCAGCAGCGTAGGGTGGCGGGGGGGCGAGAATGAGCAGTTCTTC. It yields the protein CASSVGWRGGENEQFF.

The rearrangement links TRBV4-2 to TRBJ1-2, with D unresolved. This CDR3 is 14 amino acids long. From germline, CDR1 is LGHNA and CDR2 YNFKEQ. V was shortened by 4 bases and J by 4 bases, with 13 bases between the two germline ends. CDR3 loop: CASSPPTTVYGYTF. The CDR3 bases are TGTGCCAGCAGCCCCCCGACGACTGTCTATGGCTACACCTTC.

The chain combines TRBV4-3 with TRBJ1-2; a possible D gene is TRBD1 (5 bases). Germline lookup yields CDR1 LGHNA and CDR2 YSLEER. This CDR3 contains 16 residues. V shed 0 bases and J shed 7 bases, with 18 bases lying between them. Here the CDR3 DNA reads TGCGCCAGCAGCCAAGATCTACACGGCCAGGGTATTGGCTACACCTTC. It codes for CASSQDLHGQGIGYTF.

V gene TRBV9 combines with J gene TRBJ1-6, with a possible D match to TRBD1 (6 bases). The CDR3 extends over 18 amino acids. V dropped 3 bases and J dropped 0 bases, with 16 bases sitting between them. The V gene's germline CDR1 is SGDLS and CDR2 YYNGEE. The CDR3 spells CASSAPGHPSSYNSPLHF. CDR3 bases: TGTGCCAGCAGCGCACCGGGACACCCGAGCTCCTATAATTCACCCCTCCACTTT.

The CDR3 nucleotides read TGTGCCAGCAGCTCGGGACAGGCTCTCTACGAGCAGTACGTC. Protein product: CASSSGQALYEQYV. The chain uses TRBV7-8 and TRBJ2-7; 8 bases fit TRBD1. The V gene's germline CDR1 is SGHVS and CDR2 FQNEAQ. CDR3 length: 14 amino acids. With V trimmed by 4 bases and J by 3 bases, 5 bases remained unmatched.

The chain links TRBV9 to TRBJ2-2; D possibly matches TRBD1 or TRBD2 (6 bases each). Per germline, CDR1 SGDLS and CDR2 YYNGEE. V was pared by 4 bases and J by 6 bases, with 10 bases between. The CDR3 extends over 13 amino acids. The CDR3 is CASSSRGPGELFF. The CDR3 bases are TGTGCCAGCAGCAGTCGGGGGCCCGGGGAGCTGTTTTTT.

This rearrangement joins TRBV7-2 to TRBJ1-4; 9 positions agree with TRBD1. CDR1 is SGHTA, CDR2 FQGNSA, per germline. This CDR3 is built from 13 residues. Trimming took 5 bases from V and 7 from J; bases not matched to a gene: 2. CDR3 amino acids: CASSQDRGEKLFF. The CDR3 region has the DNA TGTGCCAGCAGCCAGGACAGGGGTGAAAAACTGTTTTTT.

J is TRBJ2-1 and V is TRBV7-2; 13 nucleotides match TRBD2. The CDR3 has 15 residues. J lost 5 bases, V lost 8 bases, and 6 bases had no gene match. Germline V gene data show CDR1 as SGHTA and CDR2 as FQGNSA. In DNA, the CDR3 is TGTGCCAGCGGGGCCGGGACTAGCGGGGACAATGAGCAGTTCTTC. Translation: CASGAGTSGDNEQFF. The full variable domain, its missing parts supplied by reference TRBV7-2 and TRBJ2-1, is GAGVSQSPSNKVTEKGKDVELRCDPISGHTALYWYRQSLGQGLEFLIYFQGNSAPDKSGLPSDRFSAERTGGSVSTLTIQRTQQEDSAVYLCASGAGTSGDNEQFFGPGTRLTVL.

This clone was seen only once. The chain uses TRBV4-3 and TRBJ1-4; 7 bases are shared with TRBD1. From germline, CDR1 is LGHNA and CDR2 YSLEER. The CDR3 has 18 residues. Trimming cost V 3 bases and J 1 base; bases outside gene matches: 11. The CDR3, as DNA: TGCGCCAGCAGCCACCTCGGACAGGATGATGGAACTAATGAAAAACTGTTTTTT. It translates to CASSHLGQDDGTNEKLFF.

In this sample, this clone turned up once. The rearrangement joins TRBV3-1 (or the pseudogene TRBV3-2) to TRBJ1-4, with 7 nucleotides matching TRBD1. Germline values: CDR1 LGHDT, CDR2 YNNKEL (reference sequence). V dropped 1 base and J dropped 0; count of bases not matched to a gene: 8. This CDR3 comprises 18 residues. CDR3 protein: CASSQATLTGTTNEKLFF. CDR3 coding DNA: TGTGCCAGCAGCCAAGCCACCCTGACAGGGACAACTAATGAAAAACTGTTTTTT.

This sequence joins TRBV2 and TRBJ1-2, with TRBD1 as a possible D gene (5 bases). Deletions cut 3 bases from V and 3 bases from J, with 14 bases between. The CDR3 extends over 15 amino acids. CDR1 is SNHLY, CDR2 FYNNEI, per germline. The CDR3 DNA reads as TGTGCCAGCAGTGAGGACGACGGGGGGTACTATGGCTACACCTTC. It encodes CASSEDDGGYYGYTF. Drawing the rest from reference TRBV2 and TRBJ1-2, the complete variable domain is EPEVTQTPSHQVTQMGQEVILRCVPISNHLYFYWYRQILGQKVEFLVSFYNNEISEKSEIFDDQFSVERPDGSNFTLKIRSTKLEDSAMYFCASSEDDGGYYGYTFGSGTRLTVV.

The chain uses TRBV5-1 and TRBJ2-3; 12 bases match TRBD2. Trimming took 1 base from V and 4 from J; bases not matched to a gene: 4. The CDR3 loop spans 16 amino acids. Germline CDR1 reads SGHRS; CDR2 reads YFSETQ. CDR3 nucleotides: TGCGCCAGCAGCTTGTCGACTAGCGGGGGTGCAGATACGCAGTATTTT. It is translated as CASSLSTSGGADTQYF.

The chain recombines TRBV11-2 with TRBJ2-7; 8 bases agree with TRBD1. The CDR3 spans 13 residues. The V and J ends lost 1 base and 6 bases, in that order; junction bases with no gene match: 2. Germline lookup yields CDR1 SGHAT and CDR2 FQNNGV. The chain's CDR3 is CASSLVRGREQYV. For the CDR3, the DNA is TGTGCCAGCAGCTTAGTCAGGGGGCGCGAGCAGTACGTC.